This T cell receptor (beta chain) was obtained from a study of cytomegalovirus exposure and HLA in healthy donors (dated by TCRdb to about 2017). Background for the entire study: An earlier analysis of roughly 610 of the donors reported 276 Gb of sequence data and 117 million unique TCR beta sequences obtained from about 180 million T cells. Roughly 300 gigabases of sequencing data and around 90 million unique TCR sequences made up an early release that covered about 640 HLA-typed donors. Of the roughly 400 genotyped donors, approximately 80% were placed in the genetic ancestry cluster associated with self-reported Caucasian donors. The aim of the study was to test whether cataloging public T cell receptors could identify signatures of past pathogen exposure. Using immunosequencing, the study profiled T cell repertoires from 666 subjects and related those repertoires to cytomegalovirus serostatus. Along with the approximately 700-subject first cohort, a separate validation cohort of over a hundred different subjects was used. The study combined high-throughput TCR immunosequencing, statistical association of individual TCRs with disease status, and machine learning to predict cytomegalovirus infection status. To study patterns of TCR occurrence, a later analysis re-analyzed previously published TCR beta repertoires from just over 650 donors and added high-resolution HLA genotyping. In the later analysis, no new phenotypic data were used to find candidate immune exposures; instead, reliance was placed on TCR beta sequences and their occurrence across donors. In an earlier analysis of roughly 600 of the donors, high-throughput TCR beta sequencing was used to judge whether each TCR beta V gene segment behaved as functional or pseudogenic. Donor age, sex, ethnicity and CMV serostatus were collected together with the repertoire data. A later genetic analysis used genome-wide SNP genotypes for about three fifths of the roughly 700 donors, treating that subset as a discovery cohort. Every discovery cohort repertoire had been produced on one sequencing platform. HLA typing included class I and class II loci at four-digit resolution. Typing coverage varied by locus: roughly 629-630 donors for A, B, C, DRB1 and DQB1; more than 500 for DQA1; 606 for DPA1; more than 450 for DPB1. A handful of DR-DQ haplotypes were handled as single units for association and clustering because linkage in the cohort was strong. Among over 350 genotyped donors of the cohort, an average of roughly 240,000 unique TCR beta nucleotide sequences were sequenced per donor, roughly 20% of them non-productive. Results and caveats for the whole study, not just this receptor: The cohort was sequenced for TCR beta chains only, and without alpha or paired-chain data the features that could be detected were limited. Some IMGT-functional V segments, including TRBV6-2 and TRBV6-3, could not be distinguished by the 87-base-pair reads and were therefore excluded. In a later analysis, HLA-associated TCR beta chains were found to be more clonally expanded and to have lower generation probabilities than equally common non-associated chains. A further reported finding was that TCR beta sequences accurately predicted the HLA-A and HLA-B alleles for most subjects in the first cohort. Broadly in line with IMGT annotations, most TCR beta V segments showed up in productive rearrangements about 87% or about 30% of the time in an earlier analysis of approximately 600 of the donors. Immune exposure information for the cohort was limited to CMV serostatus. HLA typing was unavailable for some donors at each locus, so association tests used only the typed subset. Presence/absence analyses assumed roughly uniform sequencing depth across donors, an assumption that may not hold. A later analysis found that most CMV-associated TCR beta chains appeared HLA-restricted, with HLA associations seemingly driven largely by CMV exposure. Linkage disequilibrium might explain the correlated functional status among segregating V segments, but an unknown experimental factor could not be ruled out. A later analysis found that TCR association rates varied across HLA loci, with DRB1 alleles showing the most associated TCRs and HLA-C alleles the fewest. Cytomegalovirus status was reported to be diagnosed by the classifier with high specificity and sensitivity in both the original and validation cohorts. A later genetic analysis associated a missense DCLRE1C variant with V-gene and J-gene trimming of TCR beta chains, and an independent cohort replicated the association. A total of 150 to 200 TCR beta chains were listed by the study as associated with cytomegalovirus. At a false discovery rate of 0.05, a later analysis linked 16,000 or so TCR beta sequences to specific HLA alleles. While some public TCRs were present in many individuals, most TCR sequences turned up only very rarely across donors. In a later analysis, several top co-occurrence clusters were reported to appear linked to parvovirus B19, influenza, CMV and Epstein-Barr virus. Compared with the approximately 700-donor mean, donors in an Asian-associated ancestry cluster had fewer N-insertions in productive TCRs, according to a later genetic analysis. Assigning TCR associations to individual alleles was difficult when HLA alleles, especially DR and DQ, strongly co-occurred. The earlier analysis of a few hundred of the donors excluded roughly 16 rarely observed V segments, including chromosome 9 orphons, because counts were too low. The authors suggested that the approach could potentially be generalized to other disease states and immunological phenotypes. A group of highly shared sequence variants was considered likely to be a technical artifact of the sequencing pipeline. In vitro tests confirmed that three of the cytomegalovirus-associated TCR beta chains recognize cytomegalovirus antigens.

CDR1 KGHSH and CDR2 LQKENI were looked up in the germline V gene. The junction carries 17 bases between V and J, which are trimmed by 8 bases and 6 bases respectively. The CDR3 runs 14 residues from the cysteine to the phenylalanine. Left in the record is the CDR3 DNA by itself, 42 bases read in frame from the first base. Library preparation employed the immunoSEQ multiplex PCR assay. A mixture of 60 forward primers for TCR Vbeta segments and 13 reverse primers for TCR Jbeta segments was used in the multiplex PCR. A multiplex PCR assay on genomic DNA amplified the CDR3 region of rearranged TCR beta genes. Amplified TCR beta libraries were sequenced as 87-base-pair reads on the Illumina HiSeq System. Per the original workflow: Across the 600 to 700 repertoires, a later analysis counted 80 million or so unique TCR beta chains, roughly 11 million of which were shared by at least two donors. A nearest-neighbor algorithm error-corrected the raw reads and collapsed the reads into unique sequences, merging closely related sequences to remove PCR and sequencing errors. To assign V, D and J gene segments, CDR3 sequences were aligned to IMGT reference sequences. For a sequence to be retained, at least a six-nucleotide match to both a V gene segment and a J gene segment was required. A rearrangement counted as productive if the CDR3 had no stop codons and remained in frame with V and J, and every other rearrangement counted as non-productive. CDR3 was defined by IMGT convention, running from the second conserved V-encoded cysteine to the conserved J-encoded phenylalanine. The earlier analysis of about 620 of the donors excluded sequences that lacked an unambiguous match to a single V gene segment. In an earlier analysis of around 600 of the donors, V segments were called functional above 56.7% productive rearrangements and were called segregating when the between-donor standard deviation exceeded 5%. A statistical classification framework was built to diagnose cytomegalovirus status from the catalog of TCR beta chain sequences. V and J gene assignment, in a later analysis, came from comparing TCR nucleotide sequences with IMGT/GENE-DB human TR gene sequences. A later analysis assigned CDR3 sequences and most-parsimonious VDJ recombination scenarios with the TCRdist pipeline. A later analysis defined each TCR beta chain by its CDR3 amino acid sequence plus V-gene family, and excluded reads lacking a unique V-gene family. As a way to deal with suspected cross-contamination and a sequencing artifact, a later analysis dropped 450 to 700 nucleotide sequences that were highly shared and had low generation probability. For each public chain, a later analysis derived a clonal expansion index from normalized ranks of inferred template counts within each repertoire. In a later analysis, generation probabilities were computed with a VDJ recombination model fitted to out-of-frame rearrangements, and the resulting probabilities were checked against IGoR. In a later analysis, hypergeometric tests were used to score TCR-TCR, TCR-HLA and TCR-CMV co-occurrence, with a repertoire-size bias correction applied to TCR pairs. To estimate false discovery rates, a later analysis permuted the HLA or CMV assignments 20 times. In a later analysis, co-occurring TCRs were grouped using DBSCAN, with TCRdist sequence similarity added in when clustering inside HLA-allele-positive subsets. For co-occurrence clustering, repertoires with fewer than 30,000 or more than 120,000 public chains were excluded, along with five repertoires with anomalous nucleotide sharing. TCRdb holds this immuneACCESS table with in-frame rearrangements only. Some clones are missing; in checked studies, unresolved V genes explain under half, and the rest has no known cause. D and trimming come from the DNA, and the V and J calls and clone size come from that table. The table for this sample lists a few hundred thousand clones; 80% of them were counted only once. Of the sample, roughly 0.31% falls within the top ten clones.

Turning to this clone: Its antigen remains unidentified. No clone much larger than this one lies a single base away; base qualities are absent.

The cohort consisted of fewer than 700 healthy bone marrow donors. Cohort members were all nominally healthy when sampled, although unrecorded immune exposures were likely present. The donor tested CMV seronegative and was one of the 352 seronegative cohort members. Every donor gave a peripheral blood sample, and the peripheral blood mononuclear cells from that sample were used for TCR beta sequencing. Genomic DNA was extracted from the blood cell samples with the Qiagen DNeasy Blood Extraction Kit. Material: PBMCs. The receptor comes from a girl aged 2-10 years in good health and CMV-seronegative. The receptor chain draws on TRBV18 and TRBJ2-1; the best D guess is TRBD2, with 7 bases matching. The DNA is as follows: TGTGCCAGCCGGGGGGCGGCAGCCTCCAATGAGCAGTTCTTC. This encodes CASRGAAASNEQFF. The entire variable domain, with the stretches around the CDR3 drawn from the reference TRBV18 and TRBJ2-1 proteins, is NAGVMQNPRHLVRRRGQEARLRCSPMKGHSHVYWYRQLPEEGLKFMVYLQKENIIDESGMPKERFSAEFPKEGPSILRIQQVVRGDSAAYFCASRGAAASNEQFFGPGTRLTVL.